This T cell receptor (beta chain) was sequenced during a study of blood T cell repertoires in COVID-19. Across the whole study: From the United States, Italy and Spain came samples of acute and convalescent COVID-19. Sources were T cells, B-cell-depleted T cells, or PBMCs; the material itself was cDNA or gDNA.

The CDR3 is 14 amino acids. Germline CDR1 is MGHDK and CDR2 is SYGVNS. V lost 4 bases, J lost 6 bases, and 15 bases lay in between. As handled by the study authors: Amplification of reference gene primers provided the estimated nucleated cell counts. Measured with immunoSEQ multiplex PCR; TCRdb has only the in-frame clones, and not every one. V and J calls plus clone size are reproduced from that table; the DNA served to infer D and trimming. Found here are about 140,000 clones, 65% to 85% of them singletons; the top ten hold about 8%. The V gene is TRBV25-1, the J gene TRBJ1-2, with D hard to call. This receptor was obtained from a human donor in a cohort sampled during active COVID-19. Sample: peripheral blood. CDR3 coding DNA: TGTGCCAGCAGTGTGGTCGGGATGTTCGATGGCTACACCTTC. Its translation: CASSVVGMFDGYTF.